This T cell receptor (beta chain) was observed in a study of blood T cell repertoires in COVID-19. The overall study: Acute and convalescent COVID-19 samples came from the United States, Italy and Spain.

Here immunoSEQ multiplex PCR was the method, and the copy in TCRdb shows in-frame clones only, minus some. The table lists about 100,000 clones, about 90% of them singletons. The CDR3 has 14 residues. Losses at the gene ends were 4 bases for V and 5 bases for J; bases not matched to a gene: 4. The germline V gene encodes CDR1 SNHLY and CDR2 FYNNEI. The specimen was peripheral blood. The sequence derives from a human donor with COVID-19, enrolled during active disease. The donor label of this sample is uncertain. V and J are TRBV2 and TRBJ1-4; the match to TRBD1 covers 7 bases. The chain's CDR3 is CASSVQGRNEKLFF. The DNA for the CDR3 is TGTGCCAGCAGTGTACAGGGGAGAAATGAAAAACTGTTTTTT.